A selection of T cell receptor beta chains follows, all from one sample in a study of T cell repertoires in cytomegalovirus infection. In TCRdb, the reads were re-called with MiXCR into one record per CDR3 protein. This sample has 75,000 to 100,000 distinct CDR3 sequences; 25% to 30% occur once, and the top ten carry around 68%. These receptors' targets are unknown. Specimen: CD8+ T cells from cultured PBMCs, collected from culture after CMV antigen stimulation. The receptors come from a human donor in good health (CMV status not recorded). Some clones in this sample may be carry-over from other donors' samples. Both conserved end residues are trimmed from each CDR3. Each record gives: V gene, D gene, CDR3 protein. A D gene is named only where the DNA matches it firmly.

v_call: TRBV4-1
d_call: NA
cdr3_aa: ASSHPAGRNYGYT

v_call: TRBV2
d_call: NA
cdr3_aa: ASSDLSNQPQH

v_call: TRBV7-6
d_call: NA
cdr3_aa: ASSLDRYNEQF

v_call: TRBV12-3/TRBV12-4
d_call: NA
cdr3_aa: ASSYPSGVGGYT

v_call: TRBV3-1
d_call: NA
cdr3_aa: ASSPGTFLTDTQY

v_call: TRBV4-1
d_call: TRBD2
cdr3_aa: ASSQDPVAGESDTQY

v_call: TRBV4-1
d_call: NA
cdr3_aa: ASSQDPVNPYGYT

v_call: TRBV30
d_call: TRBD2
cdr3_aa: ACRGGLETQY

v_call: TRBV7-2
d_call: NA
cdr3_aa: ASSLALGNNEQF

v_call: TRBV7-6
d_call: NA
cdr3_aa: ASSPLGGDMGYT

v_call: TRBV4-1
d_call: NA
cdr3_aa: ATAWEQF

v_call: TRBV27
d_call: NA
cdr3_aa: ASRGEGRSEAF

v_call: TRBV6-1
d_call: NA
cdr3_aa: ASSETPYSNQPQH